Each of the 15 T cell receptor beta chains below was sequenced from the same sample in a study of blood T cell repertoires in COVID-19. Some clones are missing from TCRdb's copy, which holds only in-frame ones; the method was immunoSEQ multiplex PCR. The sample contains 250,000 to 300,000 clones, around nine tenths of which appear only once. Specimen: PBMCs or T cells enriched from blood (not recorded which). These receptors were obtained from a woman in her 30s who had recovered from COVID-19.

This clone was observed a single time. CDR3 loop: CASSVSRDSPYEQYF. The CDR3 DNA is TGTGCCAGCAGCGTCTCTCGGGACAGCCCCTACGAGCAGTACTTC. The V and J genes are TRBV9 and TRBJ2-7, with 7 nucleotides matching TRBD1. The V segment lost 2 bases and the J segment 2 bases; nucleotides outside the gene matches: 7. The CDR3 has 15 residues. The germline V gene has CDR1 SGDLS and CDR2 YYNGEE. The variable domain in full, completed from reference TRBV9 and TRBJ2-7, reads DSGVTQTPKHLITATGQRVTLRCSPRSGDLSVYWYQQSLDQGLQFLIQYYNGEERAKGNILERFSAQQFPDLHSELNLSSLELGDSALYFCASSVSRDSPYEQYFGPGTRLTVT.

The chain combines TRBV19 with TRBJ1-4; the D gene is possibly TRBD1 (5 bases). V lost 7 bases, J lost 4 bases, and 16 bases lay in between. The CDR3 contains 15 residues. In germline, CDR1 is LNHDA, CDR2 SQIVND (reference sequence). CDR3 nucleotides: TGTGCCAGTACGTCCGGGGGGATTTTTAATGAAAAACTGTTTTTT. It yields the protein CASTSGGIFNEKLFF.

The CDR3 here is CASSLSISSIEAFF. CDR3 in DNA: TGTGCCAGCAGCTTAAGCATATCATCAATAGAAGCTTTCTTT. This chain connects TRBV5-6 to TRBJ1-1; D remains unclear. Germline CDR1 SGHDT, CDR2 YYEEEE. The CDR3 loop spans 14 amino acids. V dropped 2 bases and J dropped 8 bases, with 16 bases sitting between them.

The CDR3, as DNA: TGTGCCAGCAGCTTATACAAAAGCACAGATACGCAGTATTTT. Translated, it gives CASSLYKSTDTQYF. This chain connects TRBV7-2 to TRBJ2-3; D gene unclear. The CDR3 totals 14 residues. Germline values: CDR1 SGHTA, CDR2 FQGNSA. Trimming removed 2 bases at V and 0 bases at J, with 6 bases between.

The chain joins TRBV28 to TRBJ1-3; D perhaps matches TRBD1 (6 bases). Per germline, CDR1 MDHEN and CDR2 SYDVKM. V was cut by 1 base and J by 1 base, with 14 bases left in between. CDR3 length: 17 residues. CDR3: CASSLLQGSSSGNTIYF. The CDR3 nucleotides are TGTGCCAGCAGTTTATTGCAGGGGAGTTCTTCTGGAAACACCATATATTTT.

This CDR3 is CASSYRTGVLSYEQYF. The DNA for the CDR3 is TGTGCCAGCAGTTACAGAACAGGGGTCCTCTCCTACGAGCAGTACTTC. This chain uses TRBV6-2 or TRBV6-3 with TRBJ2-7; 7 bases fit TRBD1. This CDR3 is 16 amino acids long. CDR1 MNHEY and CDR2 SVGEGT come from the germline V gene. Losses at the gene ends were 2 bases for V and 0 bases for J; bases not matched to a gene: 7.

The chain recombines TRBV6-5 with TRBJ1-1; TRBD1 might be the D (6 bases). Germline V gene sequence: CDR1 MNHEY, CDR2 SVGAGI. V lost 7 bases and J 2 bases, leaving 8 bases between the germline ends. This CDR3 is 12 amino acids long. Here the CDR3 reads CASNRDNTEAFF. The CDR3 DNA sequence: TGTGCCAGCAACAGGGATAACACTGAAGCTTTCTTT.

V gene TRBV28 combines with J gene TRBJ1-5; D not resolved. Per germline, CDR1 MDHEN and CDR2 SYDVKM. V lost 6 bases and J lost 5, with 8 bases in between. The CDR3 covers 12 residues. The DNA for the CDR3 is TGTGCCAGCAGCTCACCGGATCAGCCCCAGCATTTT. It specifies CASSSPDQPQHF. The full variable domain, rest sourced from reference TRBV28 and TRBJ1-5, is DVKVTQSSRYLVKRTGEKVFLECVQDMDHENMFWYRQDPGLGLRLIYFSYDVKMKEKGDIPEGYSVSREKKERFSLILESASTNQTSMYLCASSSPDQPQHFGDGTRLSIL.

The chain uses TRBV7-2 and TRBJ1-2; D might be TRBD1 (5 bases). Germline V gene lookup returns CDR1 SGHTA and CDR2 FQGNSA. The CDR3 sequence is 14 residues long. Trimming removed 4 bases from V and 0 bases from J, with 9 bases in between. In nucleotides, the CDR3 is TGTGCCAGCAGCTCGGACATAACTAACTATGGCTACACCTTC. Translated, it gives CASSSDITNYGYTF.

The chain employs TRBV12-3 or TRBV12-4 and TRBJ2-7; D unclear. The CDR3 extends over 13 amino acids. The germline V and J ends were trimmed by 4 bases and 1 base, with 8 bases remaining between them. CDR3 coding DNA: TGTGCCAGCAGTTACGGCGGTTCCTACGAGCAGTACTTC. It yields the protein CASSYGGSYEQYF.

The rearrangement joins TRBV4-1 to TRBJ2-7, with 7 bases that match TRBD1. V lost 4 bases, J lost 6 bases, and 15 bases stayed unmatched. CDR1 and CDR2 from the germline V gene are MGHRA and YSYEKL. CDR3 length: 16 amino acids. The CDR3 nucleotides read TGCGCCAGCAGCCGAATGGGGACAGCAATCCCCTTCGAGCAGTACTTC. Protein sequence: CASSRMGTAIPFEQYF.

Here the CDR3 DNA reads TGCGCCAGCAGTGAGCTTCAGGGGGGCAACACTGAAGCTTTCTTT. Its translation: CASSELQGGNTEAFF. This sequence joins TRBV10-2 and TRBJ1-1; 7 bases line up with TRBD1. The CDR3 is 15 amino acids. CDR1 WSHSY and CDR2 SAAADI come from the germline V gene. The trim removed 2 bases at V and 2 bases at J, leaving 5 bases unmatched.

Notes on this clone: This clone may be a read error of a much larger clone one base away. The chain couples TRBV7-9 to TRBJ1-1; D gene ambiguous. This CDR3 contains 12 residues. Germline V gene lookup returns CDR1 SEHNR and CDR2 FQNEAQ (reference sequence). Trimming removed 3 bases from V and 1 base from J, with 3 bases in between. CDR3 residues: CASSFQNTEAFF. The CDR3 DNA reads as TGTGCCAGCAGCTTTCAGAACACTGAAGCTTTCTTT.

The V call is TRBV12-3 or TRBV12-4, the J call TRBJ2-7; D perhaps matches TRBD1 (5 bases). Trimming left V 5 bases short and J 5 bases short, with 13 bases between. This CDR3 has 13 amino acids. CDR3 in DNA: TGTGCCAGCAGTAAACTTAGGGGAAACGAGCAGTACTTC. Translated, it gives CASSKLRGNEQYF.

V is TRBV7-3 and J is TRBJ2-1, with unresolved D. Deletions cut 1 base from V and 2 bases from J, with 15 bases between. CDR3 length equals 17 residues. The V gene's germline CDR1 is SGHTA and CDR2 FQGTGA. The CDR3 here is CASSLNRFATAYNEQFF. The CDR3, as DNA: TGTGCCAGCAGCTTAAATCGGTTTGCTACAGCCTACAATGAGCAGTTCTTC. The whole variable domain, filled in from reference TRBV7-3 and TRBJ2-1, reads GAGVSQTPSNKVTEKGKYVELRCDPISGHTALYWYRQSLGQGPEFLIYFQGTGAADDSGLPNDRFFAVRPEGSVSTLKIQRTERGDSAVYLCASSLNRFATAYNEQFFGPGTRLTVL.